This TCR beta chain is drawn from a study of cytomegalovirus exposure and HLA in healthy donors (dated 2017 in TCRdb). The study in broad terms: An earlier analysis of about 530 of the donors reported roughly 300 Gb of sequence data and some 110 million unique TCR beta sequences obtained from 180 million or so T cells. Across under 500 genotyped donors of the cohort, an average of approximately 220,000 unique TCR beta nucleotide sequences per donor were sequenced, and about a sixth of those sequences were non-productive. An earlier analysis of a few hundred of the donors applied high-throughput TCR beta sequencing to assess whether each TCR beta V gene segment acted as functional or pseudogenic. A later genetic analysis took genome-wide SNP genotypes for about 55% of the 666 donors and used that subset as a discovery cohort. Donor age, sex, ethnicity and CMV serostatus were compiled alongside the repertoire data. Because of strong linkage in the cohort, four or five DR-DQ haplotypes were treated as single units for association and clustering. Of the approximately 400 genotyped donors, roughly 76% were placed in the genetic ancestry cluster associated with self-reported Caucasian donors. The study combined high-throughput TCR immunosequencing, statistical association of individual TCRs with disease status, and machine learning to predict cytomegalovirus infection status. In the later analysis, no new phenotypic data were used to find candidate immune exposures; instead, reliance was placed on TCR beta sequences and their occurrence across donors. Every repertoire in the discovery cohort had been generated on one and the same sequencing platform. Typing coverage varied by locus: roughly 620-640 donors for A, B, C, DRB1 and DQB1; approximately 500 for DQA1; about 570 for DPA1; around 490 for DPB1. The study profiled the T cell repertoires of about 640 subjects by immunosequencing and related them to cytomegalovirus serostatus. Class I and class II HLA loci were covered by the typing at four-digit resolution. To study patterns of TCR occurrence, a later analysis re-analyzed previously published TCR beta repertoires from 550 to 800 donors and added high-resolution HLA genotyping. The study aimed to test whether cataloging public T cell receptors could reveal signatures of past pathogen exposure. Besides the first cohort of 666 subjects, a separate validation cohort made up of some 110 different subjects was used. An early release covering about 600 HLA-typed donors comprised 250 to 350 gigabases of sequencing data and 85 million or so unique TCR sequences. General conclusions and limits of the study: According to the authors, the approach could potentially be generalized to other disease states and immunological phenotypes. The study listed approximately 150 TCR beta chains as associated with cytomegalovirus. Several of the top co-occurrence clusters appeared to be linked to parvovirus B19, influenza, CMV and Epstein-Barr virus, according to a later analysis. At a false discovery rate of 0.05, a later analysis linked under 20,000 TCR beta sequences to specific HLA alleles. The cohort was sequenced for TCR beta chains only, and without alpha or paired-chain data the features that could be detected were limited. The classifier was reported to diagnose cytomegalovirus status with high specificity and sensitivity in both the original and validation cohorts. HLA typing was unavailable for some donors at each locus, so association tests used only the typed subset. In a later genetic analysis, a missense DCLRE1C variant was associated with V-gene and J-gene trimming of TCR beta chains, and the association was replicated in an independent cohort. According to a later genetic analysis, donors in an Asian-associated ancestry cluster had fewer N-insertions in productive TCRs than the roughly 700-donor mean. While some public TCRs were present in many individuals, most TCR sequences turned up only very rarely across donors. Roughly uniform sequencing depth across donors was assumed in presence/absence analyses, although this assumption may not hold. A cluster of highly shared sequence variants was judged likely to represent a technical artifact of the sequencing pipeline. In vitro tests confirmed that three of the cytomegalovirus-associated TCR beta chains recognize cytomegalovirus antigens. Immune exposure information for the cohort was limited to CMV serostatus. A further reported finding was that TCR beta sequences accurately predicted the HLA-A and HLA-B alleles for most subjects in the first cohort. Linkage disequilibrium might explain the correlated functional status among segregating V segments, but an unknown experimental factor could not be excluded. In a later analysis, HLA-associated TCR beta chains showed more clonal expansion and lower generation probabilities than non-associated chains that were equally common. According to a later analysis, most CMV-associated TCR beta chains appeared to be HLA-restricted, and the HLA associations seemed to be driven largely by CMV exposure. Strong co-occurrence of HLA alleles, especially DR and DQ, made assigning TCR associations to individual alleles difficult. Broadly in line with IMGT annotations, most TCR beta V segments showed up in productive rearrangements about 87% or about 30% of the time in an earlier analysis of around 550 of the donors. According to a later analysis, TCR association rates differed among HLA loci, with DRB1 alleles showing the most associated TCRs and HLA-C alleles showing the fewest. Around 16 rarely observed V segments, including chromosome 9 orphons, were excluded from the earlier analysis of approximately 500 of the donors because counts were too low.

The cohort comprised some 680 healthy bone marrow donors. At the time of sampling, every cohort member was nominally healthy, though immune exposures that went unrecorded were likely present. The donor was CMV seronegative and belonged to the group of 352 seronegative cohort members. A peripheral blood sample was provided by each donor, and peripheral blood mononuclear cells were used for TCR beta sequencing. Genomic DNA extraction from the blood cell samples was performed with the Qiagen DNeasy Blood Extraction Kit. Turning to this clone: Its antigen remains undetermined. Base qualities are not at hand, and no much larger clone is one base apart.

The method behind the library was the immunoSEQ multiplex PCR assay. For the multiplex PCR, a mixture combining 60 forward primers for TCR Vbeta segments and 13 reverse primers for TCR Jbeta segments was used. The CDR3 region of rearranged TCR beta genes was amplified from genomic DNA with a multiplex PCR assay. On the Illumina HiSeq System, the amplified TCR beta libraries were sequenced as 87-base-pair reads. The authors' analysis ran thus. Across the 700 or so repertoires, a later analysis counted 78 million or so unique TCR beta chains, 8.5 million to 12 million of which were shared by at least two donors. A nearest-neighbor algorithm error-corrected the raw reads and collapsed the reads into unique sequences, merging closely related sequences to remove PCR and sequencing errors. CDR3 sequences were aligned to IMGT reference sequences to assign V, D and J gene segments. For a sequence to be retained, at least a six-nucleotide match to both a V gene segment and a J gene segment was required. Rearrangements were classified as productive when the CDR3 lacked stop codons and remained in frame with V and J, and all other rearrangements were classified as non-productive. Following IMGT convention, CDR3 was defined as the stretch from the second conserved V-encoded cysteine up to the conserved J-encoded phenylalanine. The earlier analysis of a few hundred of the donors excluded sequences that lacked an unambiguous match to a single V gene segment. In an earlier analysis of some 590 of the donors, V segments were called functional above 56.7% productive rearrangements and were called segregating when the between-donor standard deviation exceeded 5%. A statistical classification framework was built for diagnosing cytomegalovirus status from the catalog of TCR beta chain sequences. V and J gene assignment, in a later analysis, came from comparing TCR nucleotide sequences with IMGT/GENE-DB human TR gene sequences. In a later analysis, CDR3 sequences and most-parsimonious VDJ recombination scenarios were assigned using the TCRdist pipeline. A later analysis defined each TCR beta chain by its CDR3 amino acid sequence plus V-gene family, and excluded reads lacking a unique V-gene family. To address suspected cross-contamination and a sequencing artifact, a later analysis removed approximately 590 highly shared, low-generation-probability nucleotide sequences. A later analysis calculated a clonal expansion index for each public chain from normalized within-repertoire ranks of inferred template counts. Generation probabilities in a later analysis came from a VDJ recombination model fitted to out-of-frame rearrangements, and those results were checked against IGoR. In a later analysis, TCR-TCR, TCR-HLA and TCR-CMV co-occurrence was scored with hypergeometric tests, and a repertoire-size bias correction was applied to TCR pairs. False discovery rates were estimated in a later analysis by permuting HLA or CMV assignments 20 times. In a later analysis, co-occurring TCRs were grouped with DBSCAN, and TCRdist sequence similarity was added when clustering was performed within HLA-allele-positive subsets. Co-occurrence clustering excluded repertoires with fewer than 30,000 or more than 120,000 public chains, plus five with anomalous nucleotide sharing. TCRdb holds this immuneACCESS table with in-frame rearrangements only. Some clones are missing; in checked studies, unresolved V genes explain under half, and the rest has no known cause. D and trimming were read from the DNA, whereas the V and J calls and clone size are those reported in that table. A total of 87,000 or so clones appear in this sample, 7.5% to 8.5% of them only once. Of the sample, 2.3% is held by the ten largest clones.

Material for sequencing was PBMCs. The sequence was obtained from a man aged 50-59 years in good health and CMV-seronegative.

The CDR3 reads as follows: CSGGPSYGTQYF. The DNA is TGCAGCGGGGGGCCGTCTTATGGTACGCAGTATTTT. The V and J genes are TRBV29-1 and TRBJ2-3; TRBD1 could be the D gene, as 6 bases match. The germline V gene yields SQVTM for CDR1 and ANQGSEA for CDR2. V loses 7 bases of germline sequence and J loses 8 bases, and the interval between the two ends is 16 bases. The CDR3, cysteine through phenylalanine, is 12 amino acids long. CDR3 DNA is the only sequence kept; it has 36 bases, read in frame from the first base.